Included here is one TCR beta chain sequence, with context. This table comes from immunoSEQ multiplex PCR, and its TCRdb copy is limited to in-frame clones, with some not included. The sample yields about 480,000 clones, 85% to 90% seen once. This sample is part of a study of blood T cell repertoires in COVID-19. The CDR3 has 15 amino acids. After removal of 1 base from V and 3 bases from J, the junction contained 5 bases not matched to a gene. Looked up from germline, CDR1 is GTSNPN and CDR2 is SVGIG (reference sequence). Sequencing was performed on peripheral blood. The TCR sequence derives from a woman aged 45-65 years with COVID-19, enrolled during active disease. The rearrangement joins TRBV30 to TRBJ1-4; 7 bases are a match to TRBD1. The CDR3 loop reads CAWSGDQGANEKLFF. In DNA form, the CDR3 reads TGTGCCTGGAGTGGGGACCAGGGGGCTAATGAAAAACTGTTTTTT. The full variable domain, completed using reference TRBV30 and TRBJ1-4, is SQTIHQWPATLVQPVGSPLSLECTVEGTSNPNLYWYRQAAGRGLQLLFYSVGIGQISSEVPQNLSASRPQDRQFILSSKKLLLSDSGFYLCAWSGDQGANEKLFFGSGTQLSVL.